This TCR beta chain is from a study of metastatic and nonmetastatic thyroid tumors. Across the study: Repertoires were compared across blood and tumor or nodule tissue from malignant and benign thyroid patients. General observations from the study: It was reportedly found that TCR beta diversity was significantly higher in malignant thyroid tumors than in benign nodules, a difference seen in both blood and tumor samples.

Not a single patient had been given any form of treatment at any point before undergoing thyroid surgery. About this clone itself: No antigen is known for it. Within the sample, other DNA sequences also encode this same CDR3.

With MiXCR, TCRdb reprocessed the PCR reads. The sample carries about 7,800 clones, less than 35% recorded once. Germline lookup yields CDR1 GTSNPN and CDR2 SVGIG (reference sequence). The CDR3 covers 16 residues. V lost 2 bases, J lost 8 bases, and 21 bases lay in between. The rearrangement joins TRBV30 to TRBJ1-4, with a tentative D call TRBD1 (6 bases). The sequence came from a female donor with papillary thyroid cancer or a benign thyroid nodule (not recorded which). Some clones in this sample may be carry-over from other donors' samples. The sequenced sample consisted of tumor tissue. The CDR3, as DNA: TGTGCCTGGAGTCGGGGGGCTCAGGTGGAAGCCGAAAAACTGTTTTTT. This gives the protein CAWSRGAQVEAEKLFF.